The 19 T cell receptor beta chains below were found in one sample sequenced in a study of OX40 agonist ivuxolimab in advanced cancers. Profiling relied on immunoSEQ multiplex PCR, and the TCRdb table lists in-frame clones only, not all of them. The sample contains under 65,000 clones, around four fifths of which appear only once. Source: CD4+ or CD8+ T cells sorted from blood, taken in a trial of the OX40 agonist ivuxolimab. These TCRs come from an adult with an advanced solid tumor such as melanoma, head and neck, liver or kidney cancer.

The V gene is TRBV19, the J gene TRBJ1-4, with 10 bases matching TRBD1. This CDR3 contains 15 residues. The V and J ends lost 5 bases and 5 bases, in that order; junction bases with no gene match: 5. CDR1 is LNHDA and CDR2 is SQIVND in the germline V gene (reference sequence). This CDR3 is CASSDRTGGNEKLFF. The CDR3 coding sequence is TGTGCCAGTAGTGATCGGACAGGGGGAAATGAAAAACTGTTTTTT.

This clone occurred once. The chain joins TRBV5-8 to TRBJ2-5; 10 bases fit TRBD1. The V segment lost 3 bases and the J segment 2 bases; nucleotides outside the gene matches: 4. The CDR3 has 15 amino acids. The V gene's germline CDR1 is SGHTS and CDR2 YDEGEE. CDR3 DNA sequence: TGTGCCAGCAGCTGGAGGACAGGGGGGCAAGAGACCCAGTACTTC. Protein: CASSWRTGGQETQYF.

The rearrangement links TRBV5-1 to TRBJ1-2; D is undetermined. This CDR3 has 13 residues. The V gene's germline CDR1 is SGHRS and CDR2 YFSETQ. The ends were cut back, 0 bases at V and 5 bases at J, with 8 bases in the middle. The CDR3 DNA reads as TGCGCCAGCAGCTTGGGGGTGGGGTATGGCTACACCTTC. This encodes CASSLGVGYGYTF.

The chain links TRBV19 to TRBJ2-2, with D tentatively TRBD2 (6 bases). Trimming took 7 bases from V and 2 from J, leaving 11 bases between them. Per the germline V gene, CDR1 is LNHDA and CDR2 is SQIVND (reference sequence). CDR3 length: 14 amino acids. In nucleotides, the CDR3 is TGTGCCAGTAAGGAGGGACTTAACACCGGGGAGCTGTTTTTT. Its translation is CASKEGLNTGELFF.

Only one count was recorded for this clone. This chain joins TRBV5-1 and TRBJ2-3; 10 nucleotides line up with TRBD2. Trimming at V came to 4 bases and at J to 1 base, leaving 6 bases not matched to a gene. The CDR3 spans 16 residues. The germline gives CDR1 SGHRS, CDR2 YFSETQ. The DNA for the CDR3 is TGCGCCAGCAGCGCCCGTCTAGCGGGGGGCACAGATACGCAGTATTTT. Its translation is CASSARLAGGTDTQYF. Complete variable domain (other parts from reference TRBV5-1 and TRBJ2-3): KAGVTQTPRYLIKTRGQQVTLSCSPISGHRSVSWYQQTPGQGLQFLFEYFSETQRNKGNFPGRFSGRQFSNSRSEMNVSTLELGDSALYLCASSARLAGGTDTQYFGPGTRLTVL.

The sample holds one count of this clone. The V gene is TRBV27, the J gene TRBJ1-5; D is possibly TRBD1 (5 bases). CDR1 and CDR2 from the germline V gene are MNHEY and SMNVEV (reference sequence). V lost 5 bases to trimming and J lost 8 bases, with 10 bases between them. This CDR3 has 12 amino acids. The CDR3 reads CASSTGLEPQHF. The CDR3 region has the DNA TGTGCCAGCAGTACAGGTCTCGAGCCCCAGCATTTT.

The chain is built from TRBV7-8 and TRBJ1-1; possibly TRBD1 for D (5 bases). Germline-derived CDR1 and CDR2 are SGHVS and FQNEAQ. This CDR3 contains 16 residues. Trimming left V 7 bases short and J 7 bases short, with 25 bases between. Written as DNA, the CDR3 is TGTGCCAGCAAGAGGCCCGCGGGCGGGGCTCAAGGTGAAGCTTTCTTT. Protein: CASKRPAGGAQGEAFF.

The chain couples TRBV11-2 to TRBJ2-2; 12 bases agree with TRBD2. Per the germline V gene, CDR1 is SGHAT and CDR2 is FQNNGV. The CDR3 covers 15 residues. The trim removed 5 bases at V and 8 bases at J, leaving 6 bases unmatched. CDR3 amino acids: CASSALAGGAGELFF. Written as DNA, the CDR3 is TGTGCCAGCAGCGCCCTAGCGGGAGGGGCGGGGGAGCTGTTTTTT.

This clone was seen once. The chain combines TRBV7-9 with TRBJ2-5, with D perhaps TRBD2 (6 bases). Germline V gene sequence: CDR1 SEHNR, CDR2 FQNEAQ (reference sequence). V lost 5 bases and J lost 4, with 14 bases in between. This CDR3 has 14 amino acids. The CDR3 nucleotides read TGTGCCAGCAGCCTAAGACGGGAGACAGAGACCCAGTACTTC. Translated, it gives CASSLRRETETQYF. Full variable domain (missing parts from reference TRBV7-9 and TRBJ2-5): DTGVSQNPRHKITKRGQNVTFRCDPISEHNRLYWYRQTLGQGPEFLTYFQNEAQLEKSRLLSDRFSAERPKGSFSTLEIQRTEQGDSAMYLCASSLRRETETQYFGPGTRLLVL.

The chain combines TRBV5-4 with TRBJ1-2; 8 nucleotides align to TRBD1. The CDR3 has 15 amino acids. CDR1 SGHNT and CDR2 YYREEE come from the germline V gene (reference sequence). Losses at the gene ends were 4 bases for V and 4 bases for J; bases not matched to a gene: 9. The CDR3 nucleotides read TGTGCCAGCAGCGAGGGGACAGGAGGAGGCTATGGCTACACCTTC. Translating gives CASSEGTGGGYGYTF. The complete variable domain, with remaining parts taken from reference TRBV5-4 and TRBJ1-2, reads ETGVTQSPTHLIKTRGQQVTLRCSSQSGHNTVSWYQQALGQGPQFIFQYYREEENGRGNFPPRFSGLQFPNYSSELNVNALELDDSALYLCASSEGTGGGYGYTFGSGTRLTVV.

The chain combines TRBV28 with TRBJ1-5, with TRBD1 as a possible D gene (6 bases). The germline V gene has CDR1 MDHEN and CDR2 SYDVKM. V was shortened by 3 bases and J by 7 bases, with 10 bases between the two germline ends. This CDR3 contains 13 residues. In DNA, the CDR3 is TGTGCCAGCAGTTTGCAGGGGTTCCAGCCCCAGCATTTT. Amino acid sequence: CASSLQGFQPQHF.

The chain has TRBV6-6 and TRBJ2-1, with 16 bases that match TRBD2. This CDR3 region has 16 residues. Germline trimming cut 2 bases from V and 7 bases from J; bases unmatched to any gene: 2. Germline V gene lookup returns CDR1 MNHNY and CDR2 SVGAGI (reference sequence). In DNA, the CDR3 is TGTGCCAGCAGTTACCCGGGACTAGCGGGGGGGAATGAGCAGTTCTTC. This codes for CASSYPGLAGGNEQFF.

The chain combines TRBV28 with TRBJ1-1; D uncertain. Deletions cut 2 bases from V and 4 bases from J, with 14 bases between. Germline V CDR1 and CDR2: MDHEN, SYDVKM. This CDR3 spans 15 amino acids. This chain's CDR3 is CASSLVRAVATEAFF. The CDR3 nucleotides are TGTGCCAGCAGTTTAGTTAGGGCCGTCGCCACTGAAGCTTTCTTT.

V gene TRBV6-5 combines with J gene TRBJ2-7; 10 nucleotides match TRBD1. Unmatched junction bases numbered 7, after V lost 1 base and J lost 7 bases. The CDR3 contains 15 residues. CDR1 and CDR2 (germline): MNHEY, SVGAGI. CDR3 nucleotides: TGTGCCAGCAGTTACTATGGACAGGGGGTTCGGGAGCAGTACTTC. This gives the protein CASSYYGQGVREQYF.

The rearrangement uses TRBV27 and TRBJ2-1; 9 bases are a match to TRBD1. This CDR3 region has 15 residues. Trimming removed 0 bases from V and 9 bases from J; junction bases left unmatched: 6. CDR1 and CDR2 (germline): MNHEY, SMNVEV (reference sequence). The CDR3 coding sequence is TGTGCCAGCAGTTTATCTGGGACAGGGTATGGTGAGCAGTTCTTC. Amino acids: CASSLSGTGYGEQFF.

CDR3: CASSPKRHVSNQPQHF. CDR3 DNA: TGTGCCAGCAGCCCAAAAAGACATGTTAGCAATCAGCCCCAGCATTTT. The chain recombines TRBV7-8 with TRBJ1-5, with no clear D. Trimming took off 5 bases at V and 0 bases at J, with 14 bases between the two ends. Germline CDR1 and CDR2: SGHVS and FQNEAQ. CDR3 size: 16 residues. The whole variable domain, remainder taken from reference TRBV7-8 and TRBJ1-5, is GAGVSQSPRYKVAKRGQDVALRCDPISGHVSLFWYQQALGQGPEFLTYFQNEAQLDKSGLPSDRFFAERPEGSVSTLKIQRTQQEDSAVYLCASSPKRHVSNQPQHFGDGTRLSIL.

This clone was counted between two and nine times. V gene TRBV5-1 combines with J gene TRBJ2-6; no reliable D call. V was trimmed by 0 bases and J by 0 bases, leaving 13 bases between them. The CDR3 sequence is 18 residues long. Germline CDR1 and CDR2: SGHRS and YFSETQ. This CDR3 reads CASSLGGFRISGANVLTF. The CDR3 DNA reads as TGCGCCAGCAGCTTGGGGGGTTTTAGGATCTCTGGGGCCAACGTCCTGACTTTC. Looking up the rest from reference TRBV5-1 and TRBJ2-6 gives the full variable domain: KAGVTQTPRYLIKTRGQQVTLSCSPISGHRSVSWYQQTPGQGLQFLFEYFSETQRNKGNFPGRFSGRQFSNSRSEMNVSTLELGDSALYLCASSLGGFRISGANVLTFGAGSRLTVL.

V is TRBV6-1 and J is TRBJ1-4; TRBD1 is a possible D gene (5 bases). Germline CDR1 MNHNS, CDR2 SASEGT. Trimming cost V 7 bases and J 8 bases, with 14 bases left between them. The CDR3 is made up of 13 amino acids. In DNA form, the CDR3 reads TGTGCCAGCACCGGGACCATAGGCGAAAAACTGTTTTTT. It translates to CASTGTIGEKLFF.

The chain links TRBV6-1 to TRBJ1-2; no clear D gene. Trimming left V 5 bases short and J 4 bases short, with 17 bases between. Germline values: CDR1 MNHNS, CDR2 SASEGT. The CDR3 covers 15 residues. The CDR3 bases are TGTGCCAGCAGTACCGGGCCGAGCTCTGGCTATGGCTACACCTTC. This gives the protein CASSTGPSSGYGYTF.